These T cell receptor beta chains were read from a single sample in a study of cytomegalovirus exposure and HLA in healthy donors. Sequencing used immunoSEQ multiplex PCR; TCRdb keeps in-frame clones, though not all of them. The table records about 64,000 clones, 85% to 95% of them present only once. Sequenced material: PBMCs. The receptors derive from a woman aged 18-35 years in good health and CMV-seropositive. Both conserved end residues are part of each CDR3. A D gene is named only where the DNA matches it firmly. Rows may omit the clone size; those that give it use once, few, many or a size class.

>NA|TRBD2|TRBV10-1|TRBJ2-1
TGCGCCAGCAGTGAGAGCGGGAGCGCCTACAATGAGCAGTTCTTC
CASSESGSAYNEQFF
>NA|TRBD2|TRBV5-6|TRBJ2-1
TGTGCCAGCAGCATGCGACTAGCGGGAATCAATGAGCAGTTCTTC
CASSMRLAGINEQFF
>NA|TRBD1|TRBV28|TRBJ1-5
TGTGCCAGCAGTCCAGGACAGGGGGCCGGGCAGCCCCAGCATTTT
CASSPGQGAGQPQHF
>NA|NA|TRBV29-1|TRBJ2-1
TGCAGCGTTCGACCGGTAGGGGGTTACAATGAGCAGTTCTTC
CSVRPVGGYNEQFF
>NA|NA|TRBV27|TRBJ1-2
TGTGCCAGCAAGCCCGAGGGCTTGCCTTTATATGGCTACACCTTC
CASKPEGLPLYGYTF
>NA|NA|TRBV30|TRBJ2-5
TGTGCCTGGAGGGGCAGGGGAAAGGGGGAGACCCAGTACTTC
CAWRGRGKGETQYF
>NA|NA|TRBV5-6|TRBJ2-7
TGTGCCAGCAGCCTCGACATGCGGGGCGAGCAGTACTTC
CASSLDMRGEQYF
>NA|TRBD1|TRBV5-1|TRBJ1-2
TGCGCCAGCAGCGAGCGGACAGGCTATGGCTACACCTTC
CASSERTGYGYTF
>NA|TRBD1|TRBV28|TRBJ1-2
TGTGCCGGGGGACAGGGTTCAATCTTGTATGGCTACACCTTC
CAGGQGSILYGYTF
>NA|NA|TRBV5-8|TRBJ1-1
TGTGCCAGCAGCTTTCCTACTGAAGCTTTCTTT
CASSFPTEAFF
>NA|TRBD2|TRBV5-4|TRBJ2-2
TGTGCCAGCAGCATTCAACCCGGGACTAGCATGTCCAACACCGGGGAGCTGTTTTTT
CASSIQPGTSMSNTGELFF
>NA|NA|TRBV2|TRBJ1-5
TGTGCCAGCAGTGAAAGCTGGGCGCTTCAGCCCCAGCATTTT
CASSESWALQPQHF
>NA|TRBD2|TRBV5-1|TRBJ2-1
TGCGCCAGCAGCTTGGTGGCGGGGGGGCCGGAGCAGTTCTTC
CASSLVAGGPEQFF
>NA|NA|TRBV25-1|TRBJ1-1
TGTGCCAGCAGTGAATTGTGGGGGGACGTGAACACTGAAGCTTTCTTT
CASSELWGDVNTEAFF
>NA|TRBD1|TRBV5-1|TRBJ2-5
TGCGCCAGCAGCTTGGCGGGCAGGGGGCAGGAGACCCAGTACTTC
CASSLAGRGQETQYF
>NA|NA|TRBV19|TRBJ1-6
TGTGCCAGCCGGGAAGCCTATAATTCACCCCTCCACTTT
CASREAYNSPLHF
>once|NA|TRBV10-3|TRBJ1-5
TGTGCCACCGGACAGATGATTAGCAATCAGCCCCAGCATTTT
CATGQMISNQPQHF
>NA|TRBD2|TRBV4-3|TRBJ2-5
TGCGCCAGCAGCCAAGGTGTTATGGCGGGGGGGCAAGAGACCCAGTACTTC
CASSQGVMAGGQETQYF
>NA|TRBD1|TRBV28|TRBJ2-7
TGTGCCAGCAGTTCGCAGATTGGGGACAGTGGATCATATACCTTCTACGAGCAGTACTTC
CASSSQIGDSGSYTFYEQYF
>NA|NA|TRBV6-5|TRBJ2-7
TGTGCCAGCATAAAGCGGTCCTCCTACGAGCAGTACTTC
CASIKRSSYEQYF
>NA|TRBD1|TRBV27|TRBJ1-2
TGTGCCAGCAGTCAACAGGGGTCCAACTATGGCTACACCTTC
CASSQQGSNYGYTF
>NA|TRBD1|TRBV5-5|TRBJ2-7
TGTGCCAGCAGTCTTACCGGGACAGGGGGTTTCCACGAGCAGTACTTC
CASSLTGTGGFHEQYF
>NA|NA|TRBV5-1|TRBJ2-7
TGCGCCAGCAGCCCGACTGGCGGGACCTACGAGCAGTACTTC
CASSPTGGTYEQYF
>NA|TRBD2|TRBV5-1|TRBJ2-7
TGCGCCAGCAGCTCTCTAGCGGGAGGGCCACGATTTATTGGGGAGCAGTACTTC
CASSSLAGGPRFIGEQYF
>NA|NA|TRBV2|TRBJ2-1
TGTGCCAGCTTTTCTTATTCCTACAATGAGCAGTTCTTC
CASFSYSYNEQFF
>NA|NA|TRBV5-6|TRBJ1-2
TGTGCCAGCACCTTGACAGCTTCTAACTATGGCTACACCTTC
CASTLTASNYGYTF
>NA|TRBD1|TRBV11-2|TRBJ2-7
TGTGCCAGCAGCTTCTTTCTCCGGGACAGGGGGGGCGAGCAGTACTTC
CASSFFLRDRGGEQYF
>NA|TRBD2|TRBV7-3|TRBJ2-7
TGTGCCAGCTCTGCGGCGGGGGGGCAAGTGCAGTACTTC
CASSAAGGQVQYF
>NA|NA|TRBV28|TRBJ1-1
TGTGCCAGCAGTTTCCCCCGGACTACAAAGATGAACACTGAAGCTTTCTTT
CASSFPRTTKMNTEAFF
>NA|TRBD2|TRBV11-2|TRBJ2-7
TGTGCCAGCAGCGTAAGAGTAACTAGCGGCATCTACGAGCAGTACTTC
CASSVRVTSGIYEQYF
>NA|TRBD1|TRBV7-9|TRBJ1-2
TGTGCCAGCAGCCCCTCAGGGGGGTTCTCCGTTAACTATGGCTACACCTTC
CASSPSGGFSVNYGYTF
>NA|NA|TRBV6-5|TRBJ2-7
TGTGCCAGCACCTCCGGCGGTTTCTACGAGCAGTACTTC
CASTSGGFYEQYF
>once|TRBD2|TRBV27|TRBJ2-7
TGTGCCAGCAGCCGTAGCGGGGGGGCCGTCTCCGAGCAGTACTTC
CASSRSGGAVSEQYF
>NA|NA|TRBV5-1|TRBJ2-3
TGCGCCAGCAGCTTCCTTGGCACCAGACAGGTATCGACGGATACGCAGTATTTT
CASSFLGTRQVSTDTQYF
>once|TRBD1|TRBV27|TRBJ1-2
TGTGCCAGCAGTTTGCGGACAGGACCCTATGGCTACACCTTC
CASSLRTGPYGYTF
>NA|TRBD2|TRBV5-6|TRBJ2-1
TGTGCCAGCAGCTTTCTAGCGGGAGGGGATTACAATGAGCAGTTCTTC
CASSFLAGGDYNEQFF
>NA|TRBD2|TRBV6-5|TRBJ2-3
TGTGCCAGCAGTAGTGCGGGGGGGCCCAGAGATACGCAGTATTTT
CASSSAGGPRDTQYF
>once|TRBD2|TRBV9|TRBJ2-3
TGTGCCAGCAGCCCCGGGGGGGCCCGAGCAGATACGCAGTATTTT
CASSPGGARADTQYF
>NA|TRBD2|TRBV2|TRBJ2-7
TGTGCCAGCACTCCCGTAGCGGGGGGCTCTGACGAGCAGTACTTC
CASTPVAGGSDEQYF
>NA|NA|TRBV18|TRBJ1-1
TGTGCCAGCTCACCATCGGGGGGCAGGGTATCTTCGACTGAAGCTTTCTTT
CASSPSGGRVSSTEAFF
>NA|NA|TRBV21-1|TRBJ1-2
TGTGCCAGCAGCAAGGGACAGGGGGAGAACTATGGCTACACCTTC
CASSKGQGENYGYTF
>NA|NA|TRBV13|TRBJ1-4
TGTGCCAGCAGACGGGAAGATGAAAAACTGTTTTTT
CASRREDEKLFF
>once|NA|TRBV28|TRBJ2-1
TGTGCCAGCAGCCTTGGCAGCTCCTACAATGAGCAGTTCTTC
CASSLGSSYNEQFF
>NA|TRBD1|TRBV6-5|TRBJ1-1
TGTGCCAGCAGTAAGCCGGGACAGGGCACTGAAGCTTTCTTT
CASSKPGQGTEAFF
>NA|NA|TRBV5-1|TRBJ2-3
TGCGCCAGCAGCTTGGCGCCAGCGACAGATACGCAGTATTTT
CASSLAPATDTQYF
>NA|NA|TRBV7-9|TRBJ2-7
TGTGCCAGCAGCCCAACTGTCGACAGGCCTTTCAGCTCCTACGAGCAGTACTTC
CASSPTVDRPFSSYEQYF
>NA|NA|TRBV5-1|TRBJ1-2
TGCGCCAGCAGCGAGCAGGAAAACTATGGCTACACCTTC
CASSEQENYGYTF
>NA|NA|TRBV2|TRBJ2-5
TGTGCCAGCAGTGTAGAGCAAGAGACCCAGTACTTC
CASSVEQETQYF
>NA|TRBD1|TRBV4-3|TRBJ1-1
TGCGCCAGCAGCCATTCAGGGGGCGTCGCTGAAGCTTTCTTT
CASSHSGGVAEAFF
>NA|TRBD2|TRBV9|TRBJ2-3
TGTGCCAGCAGCGTAGAGGGAGGGAGCACAGATACGCAGTATTTT
CASSVEGGSTDTQYF
>NA|TRBD2|TRBV4-1|TRBJ2-7
TGCGCCAGCAGCCAAGCTCAGCTGACTAGCGGGGGGCCCTACGAGCAGTACTTC
CASSQAQLTSGGPYEQYF